The rows below give T cell receptor beta chains drawn from one sample of a study of CD8+ T cells in alopecia areata. Sequencing used immunoSEQ multiplex PCR; TCRdb keeps in-frame clones, though not all of them. The sample comprises about 150,000 clones, roughly 65% of which are singletons, and 0.75% to 0.95% rests with the top ten. The material was CD4+ T cells sorted from blood, obtained at week 4, from a patient treated with tofacitinib. The receptors derive from a human donor with alopecia areata. CDR3s include the opening cysteine and the closing phenylalanine or tryptophan. D genes are given only for firm matches. Clone size, where shown, is once, few, many, or a class for clones that have expanded.

j_call	clone_size	d_call	v_call	cdr3_length	cdr3_aa	cdr3_nt
TRBJ2-7	few	.	TRBV7-2	12	CASSLDTYEQYF	TGTGCCAGCAGCTTAGATACCTACGAGCAGTACTTC
TRBJ2-4	.	.	TRBV29-1	12	CSVGRQENIQYF	TGCAGCGTCGGCCGACAGGAGAACATTCAGTACTTC
TRBJ2-7	.	.	TRBV30	13	CAWSVTTVREQYF	TGTGCCTGGAGTGTAACCACTGTACGTGAGCAGTACTTC
TRBJ2-1	few	.	TRBV30	13	CAWSVPGYNEQFF	TGTGCCTGGAGTGTCCCCGGGTACAATGAGCAGTTCTTC
TRBJ2-1	.	TRBD1	TRBV5-1	14	CASSPGTGSLEQFF	TGCGCCAGCAGCCCGGGGACAGGGAGTCTTGAGCAGTTCTTC
TRBJ2-7	.	.	TRBV6-5	14	CASSWGTDTYEQYF	TGTGCCAGCAGTTGGGGGACGGATACCTACGAGCAGTACTTC
TRBJ2-3	few	.	TRBV11-2	15	CASSPGEGGTDTQYF	TGTGCCAGCAGCCCCGGAGAGGGGGGAACAGATACGCAGTATTTT
TRBJ2-5	.	TRBD1	TRBV5-1	14	CASSRGQYQETQYF	TGCGCCAGCAGCCGGGGACAGTACCAAGAGACCCAGTACTTC
TRBJ2-1	few	TRBD1	TRBV29-1	13	CSVKRPGQATGFF	TGCAGCGTGAAGCGGCCGGGACAGGCTACCGGGTTCTTC
TRBJ2-7	.	.	TRBV14	15	CASSQVQGIPYEQYF	TGTGCCAGCAGCCAAGTTCAGGGGATTCCCTACGAGCAGTACTTC